The rows below give T cell receptor beta chains drawn from one sample of a study of human T cells and chemical hapten exposure. MiXCR, applied by TCRdb to the RACE reads, yields one record per CDR3 protein. The table records approximately 180,000 distinct CDR3 sequences, 25% to 35% of them present only once. This specimen was whole blood, taken in connection with sensitization to the hapten diphenylcyclopropenone (DPC). These receptors were taken from a woman aged 25 to 45 with alopecia areata. Some clones in this sample may be carry-over from other donors' samples. Each CDR3 is given with its conserved first and last residue. The D gene is left open where the match is weak. Not all rows give a size; the values are once, few, many and, for expanded clones, a class.

clone_size | j_call | d_call | v_call | cdr3_nt | cdr3_aa
few | TRBJ2-3 | - | TRBV28 | TGTGCCAGCAGTTCCCGGATCTGGGCAGATACGCAGTATTTT | CASSSRIWADTQYF
- | TRBJ1-2 | - | TRBV4-2 | TGTGCCAGCAGCCAGTACCGGGGACAAGGACGCGGCTACACCTTC | CASSQYRGQGRGYTF
- | TRBJ2-5 | TRBD1 | TRBV6-5 | TGTGCCAGCAGCCCCCGGGACAGGTCTCAAGAGACCCAGTACTTC | CASSPRDRSQETQYF
- | TRBJ1-6 | - | TRBV7-2 | TGTGCCAGCAGCCAGAGGCCAGAGTTTTATAATTCACCCCTCCACTTT | CASSQRPEFYNSPLHF
- | TRBJ1-4 | - | TRBV29-1 | TGCAGCGTGGATTCAGGGCCGAATGAAAAACTGTTTTTT | CSVDSGPNEKLFF
- | TRBJ2-1 | - | TRBV19 | TGTGCCAGTAGTGGCGTCGGGCAGGGGCGCGGCAATGAGCAGTTCTTC | CASSGVGQGRGNEQFF
- | TRBJ2-1 | TRBD2 | TRBV12-3/TRBV12-4 | TGTGCCATCCAGTTTAGGAGCGGGACCCACAATGAGCAGTTCTTC | CAIQFRSGTHNEQFF
- | TRBJ1-6 | TRBD1 | TRBV4-3 | TGCGCCAGCAGCCGAGACAGGGTGTATGATTCACCCCTCCACTTT | CASSRDRVYDSPLHF
- | TRBJ1-5 | - | TRBV5-1 | TGCGCCAGCAGCTTGAATGCGGGTAGCAATCAGCCCCAGCATTTT | CASSLNAGSNQPQHF
- | TRBJ1-3 | - | TRBV28 | TGTGCCACCAACGTGGGGCAGGGTTTGTACACCATATATTTT | CATNVGQGLYTIYF
few | TRBJ2-1 | - | TRBV29-1 | TGCAGCGTTAGGCGGGCTTACAATGAGCAGTTCTTC | CSVRRAYNEQFF
- | TRBJ1-1 | - | TRBV10-3 | TGTGCCATCATGTTCGAGCCAGCGAGGGAGACTGAAGCTTTCTTT | CAIMFEPARETEAFF